A selection of T cell receptor beta chains follows, all from one sample in a study of blood T cell repertoires in COVID-19. Generated by immunoSEQ multiplex PCR, the TCRdb table keeps only in-frame clones and is missing some. The sample yields under 70,000 clones, around nine tenths seen once. Sequencing was carried out using peripheral blood. These receptors were obtained from a man aged 45-60 years with acute or convalescent COVID-19. CDR3s include the opening cysteine and the closing phenylalanine or tryptophan. D genes are given only for firm matches. The listing skips clone size in some rows; elsewhere it reads once, few, many or a size class.

V gene: TRBV7-9; J gene: TRBJ2-7; clone size: -; D gene: TRBD1; CDR3 DNA: TGTGCCAGCAGTCCCCACCCGGGACAGTTCCGACCCTCCTACGAGCAGTACTTC; CDR3 protein: CASSPHPGQFRPSYEQYF
V gene: TRBV9; J gene: TRBJ2-7; clone size: -; D gene: -; CDR3 DNA: TGTGCCAGCAGCCCTGAACTAGTACCCGAGCAGTACTTC; CDR3 protein: CASSPELVPEQYF
V gene: TRBV27; J gene: TRBJ1-3; clone size: -; D gene: TRBD1; CDR3 DNA: TGTGCCAGCAGTCCGCGAGGGACAGAAAGGGGAAACACCATATATTTT; CDR3 protein: CASSPRGTERGNTIYF
V gene: TRBV18; J gene: TRBJ2-3; clone size: -; D gene: -; CDR3 DNA: TGTGCCAGCTCAGGGGACACCGGGGCCATTACGCAGTATTTT; CDR3 protein: CASSGDTGAITQYF
V gene: TRBV11-3; J gene: TRBJ1-2; clone size: -; D gene: TRBD1; CDR3 DNA: TGTGCCAGCAGCCCCGGGGACAGCCCTAACTATGGCTACACCTTC; CDR3 protein: CASSPGDSPNYGYTF
V gene: TRBV5-1; J gene: TRBJ2-1; clone size: -; D gene: -; CDR3 DNA: TGCGCCAGCAAGGGGAACTACAATGAGCAGTTCTTC; CDR3 protein: CASKGNYNEQFF
V gene: TRBV18; J gene: TRBJ2-5; clone size: -; D gene: -; CDR3 DNA: TGTGCCAGCTCTCTACTCCGGGACACCCCAGAGACCCAGTACTTC; CDR3 protein: CASSLLRDTPETQYF
V gene: TRBV5-6; J gene: TRBJ1-3; clone size: -; D gene: -; CDR3 DNA: TGTGCCAGCAGCTGGATGACAGACTCTGGAAACACCATATATTTT; CDR3 protein: CASSWMTDSGNTIYF
V gene: TRBV11-2; J gene: TRBJ1-2; clone size: few; D gene: -; CDR3 DNA: TGTGCCAGCAGCTCAAGGGGCAGGGCCTATGGCTACACCTTC; CDR3 protein: CASSSRGRAYGYTF
V gene: TRBV10-2; J gene: TRBJ1-2; clone size: -; D gene: TRBD1; CDR3 DNA: TGCGCCAGCAGTACAGGGGTCTATGGCTACACCTTC; CDR3 protein: CASSTGVYGYTF
V gene: TRBV19; J gene: TRBJ1-1; clone size: -; D gene: -; CDR3 DNA: TGTGCCAGTTCGCCCTCGTGGGGCAAGAACACTGAAGCTTTCTTT; CDR3 protein: CASSPSWGKNTEAFF
V gene: TRBV28; J gene: TRBJ2-1; clone size: -; D gene: -; CDR3 DNA: TGTGCCAGCAGGGTAACAGGTGCCTCGGGTGTCGGGACTCCCTACAATGAGCAGTTCTTC; CDR3 protein: CASRVTGASGVGTPYNEQFF
V gene: TRBV7-3; J gene: TRBJ2-5; clone size: -; D gene: TRBD2; CDR3 DNA: TGTGCCAGCAGCTTAACTAGCGGGGGGCCCCAGACCCAGTACTTC; CDR3 protein: CASSLTSGGPQTQYF
V gene: TRBV7-9; J gene: TRBJ1-5; clone size: few; D gene: -; CDR3 DNA: TGTGCCAGCAGCTTAGCCCATAGCAATCAGCCCCAGCATTTT; CDR3 protein: CASSLAHSNQPQHF
V gene: TRBV25-1; J gene: TRBJ2-2; clone size: -; D gene: TRBD2; CDR3 DNA: TGTGCCAGCAGTGTAGCGGGAGGGTACCCCGGGGAGCTGTTTTTT; CDR3 protein: CASSVAGGYPGELFF
V gene: TRBV6-2/TRBV6-3; J gene: TRBJ2-5; clone size: -; D gene: TRBD1; CDR3 DNA: TGTGCCAGCAGTTACAAGCAGGGGGCTGAGACCCAGTACTTC; CDR3 protein: CASSYKQGAETQYF
V gene: TRBV5-1; J gene: TRBJ2-3; clone size: -; D gene: TRBD2; CDR3 DNA: TGCGCCAGCAGCTGGACTAGCGGACGCACAGATACGCAGTATTTT; CDR3 protein: CASSWTSGRTDTQYF
V gene: TRBV25-1; J gene: TRBJ2-5; clone size: -; D gene: TRBD1; CDR3 DNA: TGTGCCAGCAGTCTACAGGGGTGGGAGACCCAGTACTTC; CDR3 protein: CASSLQGWETQYF
V gene: TRBV27; J gene: TRBJ1-2; clone size: -; D gene: TRBD1; CDR3 DNA: TGTGCCAGCAGCGCGGGGACAGCTGTTGGCTACACCTTC; CDR3 protein: CASSAGTAVGYTF
V gene: TRBV19; J gene: TRBJ1-3; clone size: -; D gene: -; CDR3 DNA: TGTGCCAGTAGTATAAAGGGGTGGACATCGAGCTCTGGAAACACCATATATTTT; CDR3 protein: CASSIKGWTSSSGNTIYF
V gene: TRBV5-1; J gene: TRBJ2-1; clone size: -; D gene: TRBD2; CDR3 DNA: TGCGCCAGCAGCTTGGAAGGGAAACTAGCGGCTTCGAGGAATGAGCAGTTCTTC; CDR3 protein: CASSLEGKLAASRNEQFF
V gene: TRBV27; J gene: TRBJ2-4; clone size: -; D gene: -; CDR3 DNA: TGTGCCAGCAGTTCACAGGGGGGGAACATTCAGTACTTC; CDR3 protein: CASSSQGGNIQYF
V gene: TRBV29-1; J gene: TRBJ2-1; clone size: once; D gene: TRBD1; CDR3 DNA: TGCAGCGTCGTGTCCGGGACAGCTTACAATGAGCAGTTCTTC; CDR3 protein: CSVVSGTAYNEQFF
V gene: TRBV5-1; J gene: TRBJ1-1; clone size: -; D gene: -; CDR3 DNA: TGCGCCAGCAGCTTGGGGCCCAATTTCATGAACACTGAAGCTTTCTTT; CDR3 protein: CASSLGPNFMNTEAFF
V gene: TRBV5-1; J gene: TRBJ1-2; clone size: -; D gene: -; CDR3 DNA: TGCGCCAACAGCTCACACTACCACCTTGAGGCGAGGGGCTACACCTTC; CDR3 protein: CANSSHYHLEARGYTF
V gene: TRBV18; J gene: TRBJ1-4; clone size: -; D gene: TRBD1; CDR3 DNA: TGTGCCAGCTCGGTGGGACAGTATAATGAAAAACTGTTTTTT; CDR3 protein: CASSVGQYNEKLFF
V gene: TRBV28; J gene: TRBJ2-5; clone size: -; D gene: TRBD1; CDR3 DNA: TGTGCCAGCAGTTCCGGGACAGGGGGCGGGGGGACCCAGTACTTC; CDR3 protein: CASSSGTGGGGTQYF
V gene: TRBV9; J gene: TRBJ2-1; clone size: -; D gene: TRBD2; CDR3 DNA: TGTGCCAGCAGCGTCGGCGGGGGTTACAATGAGCAGTTCTTC; CDR3 protein: CASSVGGGYNEQFF
V gene: TRBV2; J gene: TRBJ2-2; clone size: -; D gene: TRBD1; CDR3 DNA: TGTGCCAGAGAGGGACAGCAGAACACCGGGGAGCTGTTTTTT; CDR3 protein: CAREGQQNTGELFF
V gene: TRBV5-6; J gene: TRBJ1-2; clone size: -; D gene: -; CDR3 DNA: TGTGCCAGCAGCTTGGGGGAGGGTCCTCTCTCTAACTATGGCTACACCTTC; CDR3 protein: CASSLGEGPLSNYGYTF
V gene: TRBV27; J gene: TRBJ1-1; clone size: few; D gene: -; CDR3 DNA: TGTGCCGCAGCCGGGAGGTTCGGCACTGAAGCTTTCTTT; CDR3 protein: CAAAGRFGTEAFF
V gene: TRBV3-1/TRBV3-2; J gene: TRBJ2-7; clone size: -; D gene: -; CDR3 DNA: TGTGCCAGCAGCCAAGATTCCCGTAACGGGTTGCAGTACTTC; CDR3 protein: CASSQDSRNGLQYF
V gene: TRBV7-9; J gene: TRBJ1-1; clone size: -; D gene: -; CDR3 DNA: TGTGCCGAGGATGGCTACATGAACACTGAAGCTTTCTTT; CDR3 protein: CAEDGYMNTEAFF
V gene: TRBV27; J gene: TRBJ2-7; clone size: few; D gene: TRBD2; CDR3 DNA: TGTGCCAGCAGTCCTAGCGGATTATCCTACGAGCAGTACTTC; CDR3 protein: CASSPSGLSYEQYF
V gene: TRBV19; J gene: TRBJ2-7; clone size: -; D gene: TRBD1; CDR3 DNA: TGTGCCAGTAGTACCGCCCGGGACAGTAGTTCCTACGAGCAGTACTTC; CDR3 protein: CASSTARDSSSYEQYF
V gene: TRBV20-1; J gene: TRBJ2-3; clone size: once; D gene: -; CDR3 DNA: TGCAGTCCCAGTAGCACAGATACGCAGTATTTT; CDR3 protein: CSPSSTDTQYF
V gene: TRBV14; J gene: TRBJ1-1; clone size: -; D gene: -; CDR3 DNA: TGTGCCAGCAGCCAAGGGTGGTTAGCTTCGAACACTGAAGCTTTCTTT; CDR3 protein: CASSQGWLASNTEAFF
V gene: TRBV7-2; J gene: TRBJ2-5; clone size: -; D gene: TRBD2; CDR3 DNA: TGTGCCAGCAGCAGGACTAGCGGGGAGGCTGGGACCCAGTACTTC; CDR3 protein: CASSRTSGEAGTQYF
V gene: TRBV10-3; J gene: TRBJ1-2; clone size: -; D gene: TRBD1; CDR3 DNA: TGTGCCATCAGTGAGGGCAGGGGGAAGAATGGCTACACCTTC; CDR3 protein: CAISEGRGKNGYTF
V gene: TRBV15; J gene: TRBJ2-5; clone size: -; D gene: TRBD2; CDR3 DNA: TGTGCCACCGCTAAATTTAGCGGGCCTCAAGAGACCCAGTACTTC; CDR3 protein: CATAKFSGPQETQYF
V gene: TRBV4-1; J gene: TRBJ1-1; clone size: few; D gene: -; CDR3 DNA: TGCGCCAGCAGCCAAGGGATTCAGGGGTTGAACACTGAAGCTTTCTTT; CDR3 protein: CASSQGIQGLNTEAFF